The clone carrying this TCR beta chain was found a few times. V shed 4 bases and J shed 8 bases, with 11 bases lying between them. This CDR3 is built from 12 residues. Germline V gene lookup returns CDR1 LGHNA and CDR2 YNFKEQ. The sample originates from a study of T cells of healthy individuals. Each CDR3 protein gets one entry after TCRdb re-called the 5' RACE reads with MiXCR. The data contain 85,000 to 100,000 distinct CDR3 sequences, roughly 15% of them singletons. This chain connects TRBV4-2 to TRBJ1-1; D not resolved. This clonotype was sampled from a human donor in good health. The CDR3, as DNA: TGTGCCAGCAGCCTGAACATGCTCGAAGCTTTCTTT. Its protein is CASSLNMLEAFF.